This TCR beta chain is from a study of shared clonotypes between healthy human individuals. Study-wide context: Serving as donors were a couple of women and a few men, whose ages spanned 18 to 49.

Generated by immunoSEQ multiplex PCR, the TCRdb table keeps only in-frame clones and is missing some. The data contain roughly 2.5 million clones, roughly nine tenths of them singletons. In the case of this clone: Its specificity is unknown.

Looked up from germline, CDR1 is SGHRS and CDR2 is YFSETQ. The V end was cut by 4 bases, the J end by 1 base, with 16 bases between. This CDR3 has 16 amino acids. Division of CD4+ cells produced a CD45RA+ naive subset and a CD45RA-negative memory subset. Study conclusions and caveats: The sampled material consisted only of blood, and tissue repertoires are likely to differ.

Sequencing was done on a sample of naive CD4+ T cells sorted from blood. Subset denoted: CD45RA+ positively selected. The source of this sequence is a man between 18 and 29 years old in good health. The chain uses TRBV5-1 and TRBJ2-3; D is perhaps TRBD2 (6 bases). CDR3 region: CASSIGTHQRTDTQYF. The DNA of the CDR3 is TGCGCCAGCAGCATCGGGACTCACCAACGCACAGATACGCAGTATTTT.